These 18 T cell receptor beta chains came from one sample sequenced in a study of T cell repertoires in cytomegalovirus infection. TCRdb processed the reads anew with MiXCR; each CDR3 protein has one entry. This table holds fewer than 950,000 distinct CDR3 sequences, approximately 32% found once. The antigens of these receptors remain unknown. Material: cultured CD8+ T cells from PBMCs, obtained from culture after CMV antigen stimulation. These receptors were collected from a human donor in good health (CMV status not recorded). Some clones in this sample may be carry-over from other donors' samples.

The V call is TRBV5-6, the J call TRBJ2-7; perhaps TRBD2 as D (6 bases). The V end was cut by 7 bases, the J end by 7 bases, with 18 bases between. This CDR3 is 13 amino acids long. Germline CDR1 is SGHDT and CDR2 is YYEEEE. Here the CDR3 DNA reads TGTGCCAGCGCCTTGGAGGGGACTGGTGAGCAGTACGTC. Translated, it gives CASALEGTGEQYV.

This clonotype came up many times. The chain employs TRBV7-6 and TRBJ2-1; TRBD2 matches at 14 bases. CDR1 and CDR2 (germline): SGHVS, FNYEAQ. The CDR3 sequence is 17 residues long. J lost 9 bases, V lost 1 base, and 8 bases had no gene match. CDR3 in DNA: TGTGCCAGCAGCTTAGGTGCGACTAGCGGGGGGGAGTTTGAGCAGTTCTTC. Translated: CASSLGATSGGEFEQFF.

The chain has TRBV18 and TRBJ1-1, with 8 bases fitting TRBD1. Germline V gene lookup returns CDR1 KGHSH and CDR2 LQKENI. This CDR3 spans 16 amino acids. V lost 5 bases, J lost 0 bases, and 8 bases stayed unmatched. CDR3 sequence: CASSSRTGHMNTEAFF. CDR3 coding DNA: TGTGCCAGCTCATCCAGGACAGGGCACATGAACACTGAAGCTTTCTTT. The variable domain in full, with the rest retrieved from reference TRBV18 and TRBJ1-1, is NAGVMQNPRHLVRRRGQEARLRCSPMKGHSHVYWYRQLPEEGLKFMVYLQKENIIDESGMPKERFSAEFPKEGPSILRIQQVVRGDSAAYFCASSSRTGHMNTEAFFGQGTRLTVV.

The J gene is TRBJ2-6, the V gene TRBV7-3; D is uncertain. This CDR3 region has 20 residues. Per the germline V gene, CDR1 is SGHTA and CDR2 is FQGTGA. V was cut by 0 bases and J by 0 bases, with 18 bases left in between. CDR3 coding DNA: TGTGCCAGCAGCTTAACCATATCGCTATATCGGAGCTCTGGGGCCAACGTCCTGACTTTC. Translated, it gives CASSLTISLYRSSGANVLTF.

The chain combines TRBV6-2 or TRBV6-3 with TRBJ1-1; D gene uncertain. The CDR3 sequence is 12 residues long. Per the germline V gene, CDR1 is MNHEY and CDR2 is SVGEGT. V lost 5 bases, J lost 1 base, and 5 bases lay in between. CDR3 residues: CASSHWNTEAFF. The CDR3 DNA follows: TGTGCCAGCAGTCACTGGAACACTGAAGCTTTCTTT.

This clonotype was counted a few times. The chain carries TRBV11-2 and TRBJ2-4, with D unclear. The V gene's germline CDR1 is SGHAT and CDR2 FQNNGV. Trimming pared 7 bases from V and 2 bases from J, leaving 18 bases between. The CDR3 covers 16 residues. CDR3 nucleotide sequence: TGTGCCAGCACCTCTCTGTTCGGGCCGACCAAAAACATTCAGTACTTC. It yields the protein CASTSLFGPTKNIQYF.

The V call is TRBV6-5, the J call TRBJ1-2; D gene uncertain. CDR3 length: 11 amino acids. Germline CDR1 is MNHEY and CDR2 is SVGAGI. V was clipped by 6 bases and J by 6 bases, with 8 bases between them. CDR3: CASRTQDGYTF. The CDR3 DNA reads as TGTGCCAGCAGAACTCAGGATGGCTACACCTTC.

The rearrangement links TRBV18 to TRBJ2-6; tentative D call: TRBD2 (6 bases). Germline-derived CDR1 and CDR2 are KGHSH and LQKENI. V was cut by 3 bases and J by 4 bases, with 13 bases left in between. The CDR3 is made up of 16 amino acids. The CDR3 loop reads CASSPVGGTGANVLTF. DNA for the CDR3: TGTGCCAGCTCACCCGTGGGGGGTACCGGGGCCAACGTCCTGACTTTC.

The gene calls are TRBV10-2 and TRBJ1-4; TRBD1 is a possible D gene (6 bases). The germline V gene encodes CDR1 WSHSY and CDR2 SAAADI. The CDR3 totals 13 residues. Trimming removed 7 bases from V and 8 bases from J, with 14 bases in between. CDR3 amino acids: CASTTGINEKLFF. CDR3 DNA: TGCGCCAGCACAACAGGGATCAACGAAAAACTGTTTTTT.

This clonotype was detected once. The chain couples TRBV11-2 to TRBJ2-5; D tentatively reads TRBD1 or TRBD2 (5 bases each). The CDR3 runs to 17 residues. Between the trimmed V and J ends, which lost 5 bases and 1 base, there was a span of 20 bases. Looked up from germline, CDR1 is SGHAT and CDR2 is FQNNGV. CDR3 in amino acids: CASSPGQGRKIQETQYF. The CDR3 DNA reads as TGTGCCAGCAGCCCCGGCCAGGGACGCAAGATCCAAGAGACCCAGTACTTC.

To note about this clonotype: Since a much larger clone is just one base distant, this may be a read error. V and J are TRBV7-8 and TRBJ2-7; possibly TRBD1 for D (6 bases). The CDR3 extends over 14 amino acids. Trimming stripped 5 bases from V and 2 bases from J, with 13 bases between. CDR1 and CDR2 from the germline V gene are SGHVS and FQNEAQ. In nucleotides, the CDR3 is TGTGCCAGCAGCGTTCAGGGGACGACCTACGAGCAGTACTTC. As protein: CASSVQGTTYEQYF.

This clonotype was found many times. This rearrangement joins TRBV7-8 to TRBJ2-1, with 11 bases lining up with TRBD2. This CDR3 has 18 residues. The germline gives CDR1 SGHVS, CDR2 FQNEAQ. V lost 0 bases and J lost 4; bases outside the gene matches: 8. Here the CDR3 reads CASSLAALAGGPYNEQFF. The CDR3 region has the DNA TGTGCCAGCAGCTTAGCTGCCTTAGCGGGGGGGCCTTACAATGAGCAGTTCTTC.

A remark on this clonotype: An end of the junction differs from the germline gene, which may be a read error. The V and J genes are TRBV7-4 and TRBJ1-1, with D unclear. The germline V gene has CDR1 SGHVT and CDR2 SQSDAQ. The CDR3 runs to 15 residues. This CDR3 is CVSSLAGEGNTEAFF. The CDR3 bases are TGTGTCAGCAGCTTAGCTGGGGAGGGGAACACTGAAGCTTTCTTT. The full variable domain, completed using reference TRBV7-4 and TRBJ1-1, is GAGVSQSPRYKVAKRGRDVALRCDSISGHVTLYWYRQTLGQGSEVLTYSQSDAQRDKSGRPSGRFSAERPERSVSTLKIQRTEQGDSAVYLCVSSLAGEGNTEAFFGQGTRLTVV.

This clonotype was picked up a small number of times. The chain employs TRBV5-5 and TRBJ2-7; D gene uncertain. The germline gives CDR1 SGHKS, CDR2 YYEKEE (reference sequence). The CDR3 extends over 13 amino acids. V lost 3 bases and J 2 bases, leaving 9 bases between the germline ends. CDR3: CASSSYGTYEQYF. The CDR3, as DNA: TGTGCCAGCAGCTCTTACGGTACCTACGAGCAGTACTTC.

This clonotype was seen a handful of times. The J gene is TRBJ2-7, the V gene TRBV6-2 or TRBV6-3; 7 nucleotides align to TRBD1. This CDR3 is 13 amino acids long. The V segment lost 9 bases and the J segment 3 bases; nucleotides outside the gene matches: 8. The germline V gene has CDR1 MNHEY and CDR2 SVGEGT. CDR3 loop: CASTSTGLYEQYV. The CDR3 DNA is TGTGCCAGTACCTCGACAGGGCTCTACGAGCAGTACGTC.

V gene TRBV28 combines with J gene TRBJ1-5, with D hard to call. Germline values: CDR1 MDHEN, CDR2 SYDVKM. The CDR3 covers 14 residues. The V and J ends lost 2 bases and 5 bases respectively, with 10 bases between them. The CDR3 DNA reads TGTGCCAGCAGTTTAAACAGTAGTTATCAGCCCCAGCATTTT. Its protein product is CASSLNSSYQPQHF. The whole variable domain, filled in from reference TRBV28 and TRBJ1-5, reads DVKVTQSSRYLVKRTGEKVFLECVQDMDHENMFWYRQDPGLGLRLIYFSYDVKMKEKGDIPEGYSVSREKKERFSLILESASTNQTSMYLCASSLNSSYQPQHFGDGTRLSIL.

Only one count was recorded for this clonotype. V gene TRBV6-2 or TRBV6-3 combines with J gene TRBJ1-5; no reliable D call. The V gene lost 2 bases and the J gene lost 2 bases, with 10 bases spanning the gap. The CDR3 loop spans 15 amino acids. Germline V CDR1 and CDR2: MNHEY, SVGEGT. CDR3 region: CASSYPLVGNQPQHF. The CDR3, as DNA: TGTGCCAGCAGTTACCCCCTGGTTGGCAATCAGCCCCAGCATTTT.

This clonotype was picked up a small number of times. V and J are TRBV25-1 and TRBJ2-2; D not resolved. The CDR3 runs 15 residues. V gave up 1 base and J gave up 1 base, with 7 bases separating them. In germline, CDR1 is MGHDK, CDR2 SYGVNS. CDR3 DNA sequence: TGTGCCAGCAGTGAATGGTTCGAGAACACCGGGGAGCTGTTTTTT. It yields the protein CASSEWFENTGELFF.